Below, 22 T cell receptor beta chains from the same sample are listed, as sequenced in a study of blood T cells in healthy people across ages. A second PCR, run for roughly 7 to 11 cycles, used a sample-barcoded 5' primer plus a J-beta primer mix. TCRdb reprocessed the 5' RACE reads via MiXCR and lists one record per CDR3 protein. The sample has 1.5 million to 2 million distinct CDR3 sequences; approximately 30% are singletons. The specimen sequenced was blood. The source is a woman aged 25 to 39 in good health.

V and J are TRBV12-3 or TRBV12-4 and TRBJ2-3; 9 nucleotides line up with TRBD2. The trim removed 5 bases at V and 4 bases at J, leaving 7 bases unmatched. The CDR3 is 15 amino acids. The CDR3, as DNA: TGTGCCAGCAGTGACCCAGCGGGGGGACCAGATACGCAGTATTTT. Its translation: CASSDPAGGPDTQYF.

The chain has TRBV20-1 and TRBJ2-1, with 7 bases lining up with TRBD2. J was trimmed by 7 bases and V by 7 bases; bases with no gene match: 10. The germline gives CDR1 DFQATT, CDR2 SNEGSKA (reference sequence). The CDR3 has 13 residues. The CDR3 nucleotides are TGCAGTGGGGGGGGAGGGGATGCGAATGAGCAGTTCTTC. Translation: CSGGGGDANEQFF.

With respect to this clonotype: The junction shows a germline mismatch at one end, possibly a read error. The chain is built from TRBV12-3 or TRBV12-4 and TRBJ1-2; D is ambiguous. This CDR3 has 14 residues. Here the CDR3 DNA reads TGTGCCAGCAGTCCACGTGGCCTTTCGGGTGGCTACACTTTC. This encodes CASSPRGLSGGYTF.

This clonotype was counted between two and nine times. The CDR3 loop reads CASSPPAHQGGGEQFF. DNA of the CDR3: TGTGCCAGCTCACCACCCGCCCACCAAGGAGGCGGTGAGCAGTTCTTC. The chain is built from TRBV18 and TRBJ2-1; D may be TRBD2 (5 bases). This CDR3 has 16 residues. Trimming removed 0 bases from V and 9 bases from J, with 18 bases in between. CDR1 KGHSH and CDR2 LQKENI come from the germline V gene.

This rearrangement joins TRBV7-2 to TRBJ2-5; 9 nucleotides match TRBD2. Germline loops: CDR1 SGHTA, CDR2 FQGNSA. The CDR3 contains 16 residues. Trimming took 1 base from V and 11 from J; bases not matched to a gene: 14. CDR3 residues: CASSLVPSGNTDTQYF. CDR3 bases: TGTGCCAGCAGCTTAGTCCCTAGCGGGAACACAGATACGCAGTACTTC. Together with reference TRBV7-2 and TRBJ2-5, the CDR3 gives the full variable domain: GAGVSQSPSNKVTEKGKDVELRCDPISGHTALYWYRQSLGQGLEFLIYFQGNSAPDKSGLPSDRFSAERTGGSVSTLTIQRTQQEDSAVYLCASSLVPSGNTDTQYFGPGTRLLVL.

J is TRBJ1-3 and V is TRBV12-5; TRBD1 might be the D (6 bases). Germline V lookup: CDR1 LGHNT, CDR2 FRNRAP. This CDR3 is built from 15 residues. The germline V and J ends were trimmed by 5 bases and 4 bases, with 15 bases remaining between them. The CDR3 loop is CASGPTGTTGNTIYF. Written as DNA, the CDR3 is TGTGCTAGTGGTCCTACAGGGACTACCGGAAACACCATATATTTT. Full variable domain (rest looked up from reference TRBV12-5 and TRBJ1-3): DARVTQTPRHKVTEMGQEVTMRCQPILGHNTVFWYRQTMMQGLELLAYFRNRAPLDDSGMPKDRFSAEMPDATLATLKIQPSEPRDSAVYFCASGPTGTTGNTIYFGEGSWLTVV.

V gene TRBV12-3 or TRBV12-4 combines with J gene TRBJ1-2; TRBD1 aligns across 9 bases. Unmatched junction bases numbered 18, after V lost 7 bases and J lost 6 bases. This CDR3 region has 17 residues. The CDR3 is CASTRSGGTGLFDGYTF. The CDR3 DNA reads as TGTGCCAGCACCCGATCGGGAGGGACAGGGCTTTTCGATGGCTACACCTTC.

This clonotype turned up a few times. This rearrangement joins TRBV5-1 to TRBJ2-7; 10 bases fit TRBD1. Trimming took 7 bases from V and 2 from J; bases not matched to a gene: 9. The germline gives CDR1 SGHRS, CDR2 YFSETQ. The CDR3 has 15 amino acids. This CDR3 is CASRLGQGPAYEQYF. Written as DNA, the CDR3 is TGCGCCAGCCGGCTGGGACAGGGGCCGGCCTACGAGCAGTACTTC.

This clonotype came up a few times. This sequence joins TRBV5-1 and TRBJ2-6, with D possibly being TRBD1 (5 bases). Between the trimmed V and J ends, which lost 0 bases and 2 bases, there was a span of 9 bases. CDR3 size: 16 residues. Germline V CDR1 and CDR2: SGHRS, YFSETQ. The CDR3 is CASSLEVRAGANVLTF. DNA for the CDR3: TGCGCCAGCAGCTTGGAGGTCAGGGCTGGGGCCAACGTCCTGACTTTC.

Notes on this clonotype: The junction differs from germline at one of its ends, possibly a read error. The rearrangement uses TRBV12-3 or TRBV12-4 and TRBJ1-4; 9 bases map to TRBD1. The CDR3 is made up of 14 amino acids. The CDR3 DNA reads TGTGCCGGCAGTTTACGACAGGGGGGTGAAAAACTGTTTTTT. It is translated as CAGSLRQGGEKLFF.

This clonotype has a handful of counts. This CDR3 is CARGAVNTEAFF. The CDR3, as DNA: TGTGCCAGAGGGGCGGTGAACACTGAAGCTTTCTTT. V usage is TRBV2 and J usage is TRBJ1-1; possibly TRBD1 for D (5 bases). CDR3 length: 12 amino acids. CDR1 and CDR2 (germline): SNHLY, FYNNEI. The ends were cut back, 9 bases at V and 0 bases at J, with 8 bases in the middle.

In this sample, this clonotype turned up many times. This CDR3 reads CASSLGPPGATHEQYF. The CDR3 coding sequence is TGTGCCAGCAGCTTAGGGCCCCCAGGGGCGACCCACGAGCAGTACTTC. This chain uses TRBV11-2 with TRBJ2-7; a possible D gene is TRBD1 (6 bases). The V gene's germline CDR1 is SGHAT and CDR2 FQNNGV. Trimming left V 1 base short and J 5 bases short, with 18 bases between. The CDR3 totals 16 residues.

The chain joins TRBV20-1 to TRBJ2-1; 15 bases agree with TRBD2. This CDR3 comprises 15 residues. Trimming cost V 8 bases and J 11 bases; bases outside gene matches: 13. Per the germline V gene, CDR1 is DFQATT and CDR2 is SNEGSKA (reference sequence). The CDR3 DNA reads TGCAGTCTAGGGAGAGGACTAGCGGGAGGGCGACAGCAGTTCTTC. Residues: CSLGRGLAGGRQQFF.

The CDR3 reads CASSVTAGGYNSPLHF. The CDR3 region has the DNA TGCGCCAGCAGCGTAACCGCAGGGGGCTATAATTCACCCCTCCACTTT. The chain couples TRBV5-1 to TRBJ1-6; 7 nucleotides match TRBD1. Germline V lookup: CDR1 SGHRS, CDR2 YFSETQ. V gave up 4 bases and J gave up 3 bases; unmatched junction bases: 7. The CDR3 totals 16 residues.

Concerning this clonotype: One base away lies a much larger clone, so this may be a sequencing read error. J is TRBJ2-7 and V is TRBV7-6, with D possibly TRBD1 on 5 matching bases. The CDR3 has 16 amino acids. Germline V CDR1 and CDR2: SGHVS, FNYEAQ. The CDR3 region has the DNA TGTGCCAGCGGCTTAGGGTTTGGGGCACGCTCCTACGAGCAGTACTTC. Its translation is CASGLGFGARSYEQYF. Full variable domain (remainder filled in from reference TRBV7-6 and TRBJ2-7): GAGVSQSPRYKVTKRGQDVALRCDPISGHVSLYWYRQALGQGPEFLTYFNYEAQQDKSGLPNDRFSAERPEGSISTLTIQRTEQRDSAMYRCASGLGFGARSYEQYFGPGTRLTVT.

The gene calls are TRBV29-1 and TRBJ2-1, with TRBD1 matching over 7 bases. V was clipped by 4 bases and J by 4 bases; unmatched bases: 10. The CDR3 totals 15 residues. Germline-derived CDR1 and CDR2 are SQVTM and ANQGSEA. In DNA, the CDR3 is TGCAGCGTTGGTTTTCCGGGACAGCCGTACAATGAGCAGTTCTTC. Translating gives CSVGFPGQPYNEQFF.

The rearrangement uses TRBV14 and TRBJ2-2, with unresolved D. The V end lost 2 bases, the J end lost 1 base, and 5 bases lay between the germline ends. Germline V CDR1 and CDR2: SGHDN, FVKESK. CDR3 length: 14 residues. Written as DNA, the CDR3 is TGTGCCAGCAGCCAATACCTGAACACCGGGGAGCTGTTTTTT. This encodes CASSQYLNTGELFF.

The V call is TRBV20-1, the J call TRBJ2-7; D is unresolved. V was clipped by 8 bases and J by 1 base, with 18 bases between them. This CDR3 has 14 residues. The germline CDR1 and CDR2 sequences are DFQATT and SNEGSKA (reference sequence). The CDR3 sequence: CSTGRTAPSYEQYF. CDR3 DNA sequence: TGCAGTACTGGAAGGACGGCTCCTTCCTACGAGCAGTACTTC.

This clonotype was seen once. This chain links TRBV20-1 with TRBJ1-1; the D gene is possibly TRBD1 (6 bases). This CDR3 spans 14 amino acids. V was clipped by 2 bases and J by 0 bases, with 10 bases between them. Germline CDR1 DFQATT, CDR2 SNEGSKA (reference sequence). The DNA for the CDR3 is TGCAGTGCTAGACTTGGGGGCATGAACACTGAAGCTTTCTTT. Translated, it gives CSARLGGMNTEAFF.

The chain has TRBV5-1 and TRBJ2-3; D is uncertain. Germline V gene data show CDR1 as SGHRS and CDR2 as YFSETQ. The CDR3 contains 16 residues. The ends were cut back, 1 base at V and 0 bases at J, with 12 bases in the middle. CDR3 in DNA: TGCGCCAGCAGCTTGACGGCAACATCTAGCACAGATACGCAGTATTTT. It is translated as CASSLTATSSTDTQYF.

The chain employs TRBV5-5 and TRBJ1-2; a weak D match, TRBD1 (5 bases). V shed 0 bases and J shed 5 bases, with 11 bases lying between them. CDR3 length equals 14 residues. Germline V lookup: CDR1 SGHKS, CDR2 YYEKEE (reference sequence). The CDR3 sequence is CASSLGLQGYGYTF. CDR3 nucleotide sequence: TGTGCCAGCAGCTTGGGTCTCCAGGGATATGGCTACACCTTC. Supplemented by reference TRBV5-5 and TRBJ1-2, the full variable domain reads DAGVTQSPTHLIKTRGQQVTLRCSPISGHKSVSWYQQVLGQGPQFIFQYYEKEERGRGNFPDRFSARQFPNYSSELNVNALLLGDSALYLCASSLGLQGYGYTFGSGTRLTVV.

The chain uses TRBV5-1 and TRBJ2-1; D is uncertain. Germline V gene data show CDR1 as SGHRS and CDR2 as YFSETQ. The CDR3 is 16 amino acids. Trimming took 0 bases from V and 1 from J, leaving 11 bases between them. CDR3 loop: CASSLVSHASYNEQFF. The DNA for the CDR3 is TGCGCCAGCAGCTTGGTATCCCACGCTTCCTACAATGAGCAGTTCTTC.